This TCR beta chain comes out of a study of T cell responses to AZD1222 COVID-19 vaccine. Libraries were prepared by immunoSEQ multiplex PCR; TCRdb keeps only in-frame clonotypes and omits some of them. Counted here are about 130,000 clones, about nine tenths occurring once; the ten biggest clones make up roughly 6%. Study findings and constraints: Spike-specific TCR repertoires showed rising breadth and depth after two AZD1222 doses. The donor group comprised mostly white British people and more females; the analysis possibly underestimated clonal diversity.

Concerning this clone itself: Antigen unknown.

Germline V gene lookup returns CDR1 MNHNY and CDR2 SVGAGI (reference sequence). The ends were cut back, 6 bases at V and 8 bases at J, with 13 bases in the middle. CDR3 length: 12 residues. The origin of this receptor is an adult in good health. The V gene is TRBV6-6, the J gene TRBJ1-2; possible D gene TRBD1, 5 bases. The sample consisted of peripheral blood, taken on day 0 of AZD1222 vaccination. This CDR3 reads CASSRNEGGYTF. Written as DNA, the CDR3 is TGTGCCAGCAGCCGAAACGAGGGGGGCTACACCTTC.